This T cell receptor beta chain stems from a study of blood T cell repertoires in COVID-19. Here immunoSEQ multiplex PCR was the method, and the copy in TCRdb shows in-frame clones only, minus some. The sample lists 90,000 to 150,000 clones, 85% to 90% occurring once. The CDR3 is made up of 14 amino acids. Trimming stripped 4 bases from V and 5 bases from J, with 14 bases between. The V gene's germline CDR1 is SGHVS and CDR2 FQNEAQ. Source material: peripheral blood. The sequence derives from a woman aged 45-65 years with acute or convalescent COVID-19. V and J are TRBV7-8 and TRBJ2-5, with D possibly being TRBD1 (5 bases). The CDR3 nucleotides are TGTGCCAGCAGCTCAGTAGGGGCCGGGGAGACCCAGTACTTC. This codes for CASSSVGAGETQYF.